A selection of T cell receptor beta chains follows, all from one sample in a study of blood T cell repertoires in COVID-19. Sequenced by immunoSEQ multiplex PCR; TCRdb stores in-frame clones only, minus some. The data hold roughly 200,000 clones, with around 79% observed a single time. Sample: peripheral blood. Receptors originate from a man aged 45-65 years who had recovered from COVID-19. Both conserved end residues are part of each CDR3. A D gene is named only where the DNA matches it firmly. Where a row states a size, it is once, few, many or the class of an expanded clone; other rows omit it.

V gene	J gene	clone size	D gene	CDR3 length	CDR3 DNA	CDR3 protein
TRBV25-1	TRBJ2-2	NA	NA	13	TGTGCCAGCATAGGGAGGAACACCGGGGAGCTGTTTTTT	CASIGRNTGELFF
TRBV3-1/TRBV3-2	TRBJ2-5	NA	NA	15	TGTGCCAGCAGCCCCGGGGTAGATATACAAGAGACCCAGTACTTC	CASSPGVDIQETQYF
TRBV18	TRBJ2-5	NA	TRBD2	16	TGTGCCAGCTCACCACCGACTAGCGGCATGCAAGAGACCCAGTACTTC	CASSPPTSGMQETQYF
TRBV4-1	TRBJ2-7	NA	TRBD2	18	TGCGCCAGCAGCCAATTGATAAATCTCGGGACTAAGCTCTACGAGCAGTACTTC	CASSQLINLGTKLYEQYF
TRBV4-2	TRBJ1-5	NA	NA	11	TGTGCCAGCAGCCAAGGGGCCGTCCAGCATTTT	CASSQGAVQHF
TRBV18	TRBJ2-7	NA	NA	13	TGTGCCAGCTCAACCTCCGGAGTCTACGAGCAGTACTTC	CASSTSGVYEQYF
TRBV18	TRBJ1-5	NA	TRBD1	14	TGTGCCAGCTCATTACAGGGGTTAGGTCAGCCCCAGCATTTT	CASSLQGLGQPQHF
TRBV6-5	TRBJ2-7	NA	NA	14	TGTGCCAGCAGACCTAACGGGGTTACCTACGAGCAGTACTTC	CASRPNGVTYEQYF
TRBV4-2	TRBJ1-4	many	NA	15	TGTGCCAGCAGCCAAGATCAGTCAGGGGACGAAAAACTGTTTTTT	CASSQDQSGDEKLFF
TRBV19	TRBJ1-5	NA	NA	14	TGTGCCAGTAATCAGGCCTATAGCAATCAGCCCCAGCATTTT	CASNQAYSNQPQHF
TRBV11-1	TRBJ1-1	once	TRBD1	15	TGTGCCAGCAGCTTAGAAGGGGGCGTCTTTGCTGAAGCTTTCTTT	CASSLEGGVFAEAFF
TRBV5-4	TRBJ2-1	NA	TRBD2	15	TGTGCCAGCAGCACCGGACTAGCGGGAGGCAATGAGCAGTTCTTC	CASSTGLAGGNEQFF